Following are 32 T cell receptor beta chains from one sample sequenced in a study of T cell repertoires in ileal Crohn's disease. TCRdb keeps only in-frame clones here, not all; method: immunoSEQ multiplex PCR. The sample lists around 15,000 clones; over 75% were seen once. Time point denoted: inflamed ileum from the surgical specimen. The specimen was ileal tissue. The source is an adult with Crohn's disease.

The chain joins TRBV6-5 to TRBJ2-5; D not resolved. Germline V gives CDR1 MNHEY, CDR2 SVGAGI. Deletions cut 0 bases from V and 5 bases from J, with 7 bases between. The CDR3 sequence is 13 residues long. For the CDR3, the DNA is TGTGCCAGCAGTTACTCTGTCAGCGAGACCCAGTACTTC. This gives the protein CASSYSVSETQYF.

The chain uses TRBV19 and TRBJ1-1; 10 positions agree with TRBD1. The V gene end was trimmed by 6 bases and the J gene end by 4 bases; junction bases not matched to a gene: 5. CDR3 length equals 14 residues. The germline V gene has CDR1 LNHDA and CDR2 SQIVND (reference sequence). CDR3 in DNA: TGTGCCAGTAGCACCGGGGACAGGGGCACTGAAGCTTTCTTT. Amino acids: CASSTGDRGTEAFF.

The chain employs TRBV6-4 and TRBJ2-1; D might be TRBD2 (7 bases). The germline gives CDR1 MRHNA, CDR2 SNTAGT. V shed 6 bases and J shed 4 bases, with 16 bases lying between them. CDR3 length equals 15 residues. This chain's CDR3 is CASRPTAGAYNEQFF. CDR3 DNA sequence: TGTGCCAGCAGACCCACTGCGGGGGCTTACAATGAGCAGTTCTTC.

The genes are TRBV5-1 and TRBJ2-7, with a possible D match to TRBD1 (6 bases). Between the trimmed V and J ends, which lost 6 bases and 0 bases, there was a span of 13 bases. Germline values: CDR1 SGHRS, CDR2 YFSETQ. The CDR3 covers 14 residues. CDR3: CASNRDTTSYEQYF. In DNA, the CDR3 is TGCGCCAGCAACCGGGACACGACCTCCTACGAGCAGTACTTC. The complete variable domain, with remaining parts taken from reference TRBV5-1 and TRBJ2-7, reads KAGVTQTPRYLIKTRGQQVTLSCSPISGHRSVSWYQQTPGQGLQFLFEYFSETQRNKGNFPGRFSGRQFSNSRSEMNVSTLELGDSALYLCASNRDTTSYEQYFGPGTRLTVT.

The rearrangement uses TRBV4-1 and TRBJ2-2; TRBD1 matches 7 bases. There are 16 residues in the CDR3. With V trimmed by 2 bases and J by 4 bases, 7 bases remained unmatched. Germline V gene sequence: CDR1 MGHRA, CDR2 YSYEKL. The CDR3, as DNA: TGCGCCAGCAGCCAATACAGGGGTCTAGGCACCGGGGAGCTGTTTTTT. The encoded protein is CASSQYRGLGTGELFF.

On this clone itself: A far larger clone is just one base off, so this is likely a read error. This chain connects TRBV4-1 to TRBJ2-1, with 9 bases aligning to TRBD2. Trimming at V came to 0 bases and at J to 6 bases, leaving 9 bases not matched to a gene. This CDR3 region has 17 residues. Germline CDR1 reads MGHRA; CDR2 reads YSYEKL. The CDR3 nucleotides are TGCGCCAGCAGCCAAGAACCGATAGCGGGGGCCTTCAATGAGCAGTTCTTC. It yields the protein CASSQEPIAGAFNEQFF.

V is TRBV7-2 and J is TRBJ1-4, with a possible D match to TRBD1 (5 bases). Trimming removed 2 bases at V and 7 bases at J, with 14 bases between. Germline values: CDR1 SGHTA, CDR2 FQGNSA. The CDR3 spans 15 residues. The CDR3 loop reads CASSLIGREGEKLFF. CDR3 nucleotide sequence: TGTGCCAGCAGCTTAATTGGCAGGGAGGGTGAAAAACTGTTTTTT.

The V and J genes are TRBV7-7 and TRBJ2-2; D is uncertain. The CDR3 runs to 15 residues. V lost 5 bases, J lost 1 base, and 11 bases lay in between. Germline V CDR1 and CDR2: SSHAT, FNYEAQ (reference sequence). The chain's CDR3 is CASSPELVNTGELFF. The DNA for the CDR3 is TGTGCCAGCAGCCCGGAGCTGGTGAACACCGGGGAGCTGTTTTTT.

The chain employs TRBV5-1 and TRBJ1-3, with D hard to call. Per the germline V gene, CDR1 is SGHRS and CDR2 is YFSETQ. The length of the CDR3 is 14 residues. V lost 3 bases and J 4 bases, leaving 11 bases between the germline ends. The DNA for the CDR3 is TGCGCCAGCAGCTGGTCGCCTCTAGGAAACACCATATATTTT. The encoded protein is CASSWSPLGNTIYF.

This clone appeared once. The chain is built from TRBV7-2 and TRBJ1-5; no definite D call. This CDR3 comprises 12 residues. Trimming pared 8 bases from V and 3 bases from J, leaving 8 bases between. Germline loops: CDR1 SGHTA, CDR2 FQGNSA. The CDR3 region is CASATLNQPQHF. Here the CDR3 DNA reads TGTGCCAGCGCAACTCTCAATCAGCCCCAGCATTTT.

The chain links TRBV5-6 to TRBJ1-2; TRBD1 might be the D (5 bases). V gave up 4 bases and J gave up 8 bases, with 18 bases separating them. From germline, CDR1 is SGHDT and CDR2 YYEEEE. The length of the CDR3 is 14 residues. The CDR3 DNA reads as TGTGCCAGCAGCCCCCGGGGTAAGGGGAAAGGCTACACCTTC. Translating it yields CASSPRGKGKGYTF.

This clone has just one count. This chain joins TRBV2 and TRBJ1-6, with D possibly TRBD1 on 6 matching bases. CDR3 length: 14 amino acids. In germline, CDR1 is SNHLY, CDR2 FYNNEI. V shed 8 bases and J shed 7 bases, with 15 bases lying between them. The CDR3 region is CASGRGQPNSPLHF. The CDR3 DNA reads TGTGCCAGCGGGCGAGGACAGCCAAATTCACCCCTCCACTTT.

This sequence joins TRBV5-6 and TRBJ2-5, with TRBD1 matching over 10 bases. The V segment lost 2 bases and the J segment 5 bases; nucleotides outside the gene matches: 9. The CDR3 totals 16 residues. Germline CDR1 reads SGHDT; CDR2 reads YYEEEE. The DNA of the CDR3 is TGTGCCAGCAGCTTATTCGGGACAGGGGTGCGCGAGACCCAGTACTTC. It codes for CASSLFGTGVRETQYF.

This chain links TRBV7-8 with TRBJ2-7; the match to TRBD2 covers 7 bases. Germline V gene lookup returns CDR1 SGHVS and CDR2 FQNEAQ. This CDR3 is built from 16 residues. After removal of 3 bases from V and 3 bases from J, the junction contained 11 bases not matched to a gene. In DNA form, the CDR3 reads TGTGCCAGCAGCTTCCAGCGCTTTGGCGGGGGCTACGAGCAGTACTTC. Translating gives CASSFQRFGGGYEQYF.

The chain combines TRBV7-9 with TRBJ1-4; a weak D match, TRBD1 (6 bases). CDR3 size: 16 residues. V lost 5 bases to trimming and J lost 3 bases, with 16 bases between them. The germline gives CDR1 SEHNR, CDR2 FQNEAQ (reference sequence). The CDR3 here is CASSDRDAGANEKLFF. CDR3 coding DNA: TGTGCCAGCAGCGATCGAGATGCAGGGGCTAATGAAAAACTGTTTTTT.

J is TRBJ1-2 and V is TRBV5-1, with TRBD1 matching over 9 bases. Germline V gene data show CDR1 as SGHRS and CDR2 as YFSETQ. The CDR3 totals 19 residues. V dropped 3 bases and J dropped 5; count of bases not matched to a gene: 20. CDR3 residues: CASSSEKGQGPAIGYGYTF. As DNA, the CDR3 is TGCGCCAGCAGCTCCGAGAAGGGACAGGGTCCTGCTATTGGATATGGCTACACCTTC. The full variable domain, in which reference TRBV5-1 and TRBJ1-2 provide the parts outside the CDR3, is KAGVTQTPRYLIKTRGQQVTLSCSPISGHRSVSWYQQTPGQGLQFLFEYFSETQRNKGNFPGRFSGRQFSNSRSEMNVSTLELGDSALYLCASSSEKGQGPAIGYGYTFGSGTRLTVV.

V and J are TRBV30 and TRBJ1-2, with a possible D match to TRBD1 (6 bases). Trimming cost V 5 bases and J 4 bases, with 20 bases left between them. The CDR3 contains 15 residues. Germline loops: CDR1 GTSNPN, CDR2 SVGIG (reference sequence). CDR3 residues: CAWPPQDSYPYGYTF. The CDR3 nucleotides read TGTGCCTGGCCACCCCAGGACAGCTACCCCTATGGCTACACCTTC. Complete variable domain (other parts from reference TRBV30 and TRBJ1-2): SQTIHQWPATLVQPVGSPLSLECTVEGTSNPNLYWYRQAAGRGLQLLFYSVGIGQISSEVPQNLSASRPQDRQFILSSKKLLLSDSGFYLCAWPPQDSYPYGYTFGSGTRLTVV.

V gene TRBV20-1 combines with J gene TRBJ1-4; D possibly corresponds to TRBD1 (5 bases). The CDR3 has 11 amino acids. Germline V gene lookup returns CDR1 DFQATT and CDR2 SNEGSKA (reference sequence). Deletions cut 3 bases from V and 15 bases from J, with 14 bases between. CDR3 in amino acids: CSARTLGVLFF. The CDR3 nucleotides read TGCAGTGCTAGGACACTGGGGGTTTTGTTTTTT.

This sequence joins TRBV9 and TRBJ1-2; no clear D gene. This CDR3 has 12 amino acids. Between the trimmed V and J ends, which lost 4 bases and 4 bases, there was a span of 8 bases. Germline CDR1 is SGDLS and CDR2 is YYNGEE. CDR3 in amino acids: CASSLDPYGYTF. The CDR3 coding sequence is TGTGCCAGCAGCCTAGACCCCTATGGCTACACCTTC.

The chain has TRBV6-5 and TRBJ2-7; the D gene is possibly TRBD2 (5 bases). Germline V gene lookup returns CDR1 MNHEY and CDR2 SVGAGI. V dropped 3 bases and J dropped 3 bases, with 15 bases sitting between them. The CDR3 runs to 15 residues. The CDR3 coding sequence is TGTGCCAGCAGTTATCAATCTAGCCTCAGCTACGAGCAGTACTTC. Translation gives CASSYQSSLSYEQYF.

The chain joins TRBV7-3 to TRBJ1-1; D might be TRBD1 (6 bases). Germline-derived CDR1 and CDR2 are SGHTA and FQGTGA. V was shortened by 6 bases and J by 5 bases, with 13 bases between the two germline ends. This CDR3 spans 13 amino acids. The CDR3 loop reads CASRVDSLTEAFF. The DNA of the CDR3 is TGTGCCAGCAGGGTGGACAGTCTTACTGAAGCTTTCTTT. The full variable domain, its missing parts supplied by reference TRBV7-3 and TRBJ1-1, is GAGVSQTPSNKVTEKGKYVELRCDPISGHTALYWYRQSLGQGPEFLIYFQGTGAADDSGLPNDRFFAVRPEGSVSTLKIQRTERGDSAVYLCASRVDSLTEAFFGQGTRLTVV.

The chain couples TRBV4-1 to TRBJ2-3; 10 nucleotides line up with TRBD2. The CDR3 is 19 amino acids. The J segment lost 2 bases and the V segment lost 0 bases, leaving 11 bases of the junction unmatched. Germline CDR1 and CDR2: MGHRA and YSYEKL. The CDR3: CASSQELTSGAPFTDTQYF. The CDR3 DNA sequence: TGCGCCAGCAGCCAAGAGTTAACTAGCGGGGCCCCTTTCACAGATACGCAGTATTTT.

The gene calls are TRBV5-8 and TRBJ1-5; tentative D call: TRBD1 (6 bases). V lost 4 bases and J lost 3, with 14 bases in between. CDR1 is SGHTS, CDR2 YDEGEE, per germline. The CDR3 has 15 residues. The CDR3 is CASSGTRGANQPQHF. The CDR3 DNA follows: TGTGCCAGCAGCGGTACGAGGGGGGCCAATCAGCCCCAGCATTTT.

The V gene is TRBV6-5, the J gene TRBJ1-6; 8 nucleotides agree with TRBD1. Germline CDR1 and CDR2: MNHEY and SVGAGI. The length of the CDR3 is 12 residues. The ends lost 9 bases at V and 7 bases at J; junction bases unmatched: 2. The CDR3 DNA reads TGTGCCAGGGACAGGGTAAATTCACCCCTCCACTTT. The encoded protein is CARDRVNSPLHF.

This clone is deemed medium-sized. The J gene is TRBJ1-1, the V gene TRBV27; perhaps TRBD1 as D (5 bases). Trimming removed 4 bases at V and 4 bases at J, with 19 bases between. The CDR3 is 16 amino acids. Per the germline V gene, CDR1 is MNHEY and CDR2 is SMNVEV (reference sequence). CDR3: CASSSPPINGGTEAFF. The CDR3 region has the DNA TGTGCCAGCAGTTCCCCTCCCATCAACGGGGGCACTGAAGCTTTCTTT.

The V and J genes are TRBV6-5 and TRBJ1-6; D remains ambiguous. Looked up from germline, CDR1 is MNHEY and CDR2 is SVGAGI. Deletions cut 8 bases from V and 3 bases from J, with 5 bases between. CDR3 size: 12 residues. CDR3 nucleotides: TGTGCCAGCTATGACTATAATTCACCCCTCCACTTT. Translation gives CASYDYNSPLHF.

CDR3 nucleotide sequence: TGTGCCAGCAGTGAAAGACAGGGGGCGGGAGAGCAGTACTTC. It is translated as CASSERQGAGEQYF. The V call is TRBV6-1, the J call TRBJ2-7; 10 bases line up with TRBD1. The J segment lost 7 bases and the V segment lost 2 bases, leaving 5 bases of the junction unmatched. From germline, CDR1 is MNHNS and CDR2 SASEGT. The CDR3 is 14 amino acids.

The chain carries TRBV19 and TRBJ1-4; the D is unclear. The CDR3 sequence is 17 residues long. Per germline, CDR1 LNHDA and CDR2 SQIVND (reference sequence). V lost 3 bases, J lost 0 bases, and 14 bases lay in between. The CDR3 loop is CASSIFSAITTNEKLFF. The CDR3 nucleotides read TGTGCCAGTAGTATTTTTTCCGCCATCACAACTAATGAAAAACTGTTTTTT. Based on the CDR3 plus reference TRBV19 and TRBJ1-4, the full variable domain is DGGITQSPKYLFRKEGQNVTLSCEQNLNHDAMYWYRQDPGQGLRLIYYSQIVNDFQKGDIAEGYSVSREKKESFPLTVTSAQKNPTAFYLCASSIFSAITTNEKLFFGSGTQLSVL.

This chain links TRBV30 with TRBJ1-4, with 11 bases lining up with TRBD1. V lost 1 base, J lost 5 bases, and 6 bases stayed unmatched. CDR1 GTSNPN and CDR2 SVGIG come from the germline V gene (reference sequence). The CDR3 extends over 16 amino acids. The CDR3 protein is CAWSAGTGGTNEKLFF. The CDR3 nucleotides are TGTGCCTGGAGTGCAGGGACAGGGGGTACCAATGAAAAACTGTTTTTT.

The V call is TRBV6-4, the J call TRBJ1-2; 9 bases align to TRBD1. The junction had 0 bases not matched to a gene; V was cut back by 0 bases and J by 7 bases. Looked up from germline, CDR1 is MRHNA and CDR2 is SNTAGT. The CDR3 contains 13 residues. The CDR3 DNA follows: TGTGCCAGCAGTGACTCGGACAGGGGTGGCTACACCTTC. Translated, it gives CASSDSDRGGYTF.

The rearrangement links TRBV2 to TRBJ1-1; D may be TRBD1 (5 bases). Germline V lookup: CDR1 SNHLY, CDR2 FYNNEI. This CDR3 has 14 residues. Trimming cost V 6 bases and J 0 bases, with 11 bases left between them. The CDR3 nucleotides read TGTGCCAGCAGAGCAGGGAATTTGAACACTGAAGCTTTCTTT. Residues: CASRAGNLNTEAFF.

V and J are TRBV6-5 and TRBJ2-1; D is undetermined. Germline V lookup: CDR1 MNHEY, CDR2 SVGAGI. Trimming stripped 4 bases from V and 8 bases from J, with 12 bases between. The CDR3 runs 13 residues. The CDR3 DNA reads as TGTGCCAGCAGTTTTAGGATGTTGGATGAGCAGTTCTTC. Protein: CASSFRMLDEQFF.